This T cell receptor (beta chain) is from a study of blood T cell repertoires in COVID-19. This clone was counted a single time. Participants were placed into cohorts based on the clinical history they reported. The CDR3 is 15 residues long. CDR1 and CDR2 from the germline V gene are MNHEY and SVGAGI. V lost 5 bases and J lost 2, with 14 bases in between. Per the authors' pipeline: Cell counts per sample came from amplifying reference gene primers. Clones were read by immunoSEQ multiplex PCR, and TCRdb kept only the in-frame ones, dropping some. The DNA gave D and trimming, while V, J and clone size come from that table. Of more than 400,000 clones in the sample, roughly 90% were seen once.

Sequencing was performed on PBMCs or T cells enriched from blood (not recorded which). The V and J genes are TRBV6-5 and TRBJ2-3; D possibly corresponds to TRBD2 (6 bases). This TCR derives from a woman younger than 35 who had recovered from COVID-19. The CDR3 protein is CASSNYRDSTDTQYF. CDR3 nucleotide sequence: TGTGCCAGCAGTAATTACCGGGACTCCACAGATACGCAGTATTTT.